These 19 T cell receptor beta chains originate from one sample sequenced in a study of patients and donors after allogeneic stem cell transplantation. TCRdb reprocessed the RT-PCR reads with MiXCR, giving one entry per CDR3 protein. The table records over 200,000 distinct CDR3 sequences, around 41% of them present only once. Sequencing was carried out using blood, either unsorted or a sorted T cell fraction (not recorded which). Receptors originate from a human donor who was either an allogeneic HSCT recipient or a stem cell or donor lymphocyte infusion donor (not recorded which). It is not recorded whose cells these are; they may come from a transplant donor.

The CDR3 DNA reads as TGTGCCAGCACTAGCGGGGTAAAGACCCAGTACTTC. It translates to CASTSGVKTQYF. This chain joins TRBV28 and TRBJ2-5, with 9 bases fitting TRBD2. In germline, CDR1 is MDHEN, CDR2 SYDVKM. V lost 7 bases and J lost 6; bases outside the gene matches: 3. The CDR3 extends over 12 amino acids.

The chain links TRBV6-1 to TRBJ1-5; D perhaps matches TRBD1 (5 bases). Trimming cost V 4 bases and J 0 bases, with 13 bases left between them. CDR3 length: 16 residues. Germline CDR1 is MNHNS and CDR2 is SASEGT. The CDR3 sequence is CASSVLRDRSNQPQHF. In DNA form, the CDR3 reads TGTGCCAGCAGTGTTCTCCGGGACCGTAGCAATCAGCCCCAGCATTTT.

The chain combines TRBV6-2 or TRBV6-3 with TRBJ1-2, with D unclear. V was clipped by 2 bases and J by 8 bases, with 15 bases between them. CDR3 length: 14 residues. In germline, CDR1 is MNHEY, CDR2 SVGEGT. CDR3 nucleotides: TGTGCCAGCAGTTACCCCCCGAGGGCGCGAGGCTACACCTTC. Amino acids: CASSYPPRARGYTF.

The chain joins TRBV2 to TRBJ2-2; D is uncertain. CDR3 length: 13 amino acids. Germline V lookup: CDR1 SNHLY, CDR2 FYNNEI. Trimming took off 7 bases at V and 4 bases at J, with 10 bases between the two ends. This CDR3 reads CASKTVSTGELFF. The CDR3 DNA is TGTGCCAGCAAGACGGTATCCACCGGGGAGCTGTTTTTT.

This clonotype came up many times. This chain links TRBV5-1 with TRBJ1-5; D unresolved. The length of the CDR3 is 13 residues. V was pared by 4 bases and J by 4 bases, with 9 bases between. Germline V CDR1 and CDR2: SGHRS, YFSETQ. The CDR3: CASSPGLNQPQHF. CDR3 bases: TGCGCCAGCAGCCCAGGACTGAATCAGCCCCAGCATTTT. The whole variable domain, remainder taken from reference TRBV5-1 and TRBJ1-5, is KAGVTQTPRYLIKTRGQQVTLSCSPISGHRSVSWYQQTPGQGLQFLFEYFSETQRNKGNFPGRFSGRQFSNSRSEMNVSTLELGDSALYLCASSPGLNQPQHFGDGTRLSIL.

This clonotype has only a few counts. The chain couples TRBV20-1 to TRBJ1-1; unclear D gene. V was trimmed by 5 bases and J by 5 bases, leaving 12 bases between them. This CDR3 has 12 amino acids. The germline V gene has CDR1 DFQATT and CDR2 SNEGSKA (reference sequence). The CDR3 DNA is TGCAGTGCTTCTGGGGTAGGAACTGAAGCTTTCTTT. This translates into CSASGVGTEAFF.

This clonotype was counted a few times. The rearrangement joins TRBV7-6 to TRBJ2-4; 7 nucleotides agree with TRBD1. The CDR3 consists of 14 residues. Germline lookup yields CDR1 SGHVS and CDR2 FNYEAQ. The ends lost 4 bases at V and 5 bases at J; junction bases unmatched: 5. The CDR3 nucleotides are TGTGCCAGCAGCTACCGACAGGGTGAAAACATTCAGTACTTC. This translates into CASSYRQGENIQYF.

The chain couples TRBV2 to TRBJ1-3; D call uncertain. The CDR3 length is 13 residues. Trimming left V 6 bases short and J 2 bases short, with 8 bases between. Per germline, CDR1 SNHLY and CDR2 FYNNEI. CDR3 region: CASSFQTGNTIYF. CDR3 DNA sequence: TGTGCCAGCAGCTTCCAGACTGGAAACACCATATATTTT.

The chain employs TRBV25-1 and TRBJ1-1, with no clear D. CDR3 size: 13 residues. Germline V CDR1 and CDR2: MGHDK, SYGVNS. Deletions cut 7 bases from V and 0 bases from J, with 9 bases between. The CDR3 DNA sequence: TGTGCCAGCAAGGGTGGGATGAACACTGAAGCTTTCTTT. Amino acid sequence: CASKGGMNTEAFF. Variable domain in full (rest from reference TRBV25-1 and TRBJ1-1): EADIYQTPRYLVIGTGKKITLECSQTMGHDKMYWYQQDPGMELHLIHYSYGVNSTEKGDLSSESTVSRIRTEHFPLTLESARPSHTSQYLCASKGGMNTEAFFGQGTRLTVV.

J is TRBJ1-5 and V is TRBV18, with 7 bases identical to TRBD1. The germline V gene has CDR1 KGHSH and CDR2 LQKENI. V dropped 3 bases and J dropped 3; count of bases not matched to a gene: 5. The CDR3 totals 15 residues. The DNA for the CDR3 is TGTGCCAGCTCACCCTCAGGGACAGTCAATCAGCCCCAGCATTTT. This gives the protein CASSPSGTVNQPQHF.

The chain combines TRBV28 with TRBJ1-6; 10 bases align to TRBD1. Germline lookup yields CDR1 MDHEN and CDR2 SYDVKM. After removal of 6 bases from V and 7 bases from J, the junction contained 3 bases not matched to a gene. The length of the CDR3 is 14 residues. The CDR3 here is CASRSDRGNSPLHF. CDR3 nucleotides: TGTGCCAGCAGGTCGGACAGGGGGAATTCACCCCTCCACTTT.

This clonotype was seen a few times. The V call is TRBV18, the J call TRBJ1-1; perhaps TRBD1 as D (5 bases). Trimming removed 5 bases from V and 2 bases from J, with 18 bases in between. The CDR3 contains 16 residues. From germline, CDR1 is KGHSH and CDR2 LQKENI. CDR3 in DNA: TGTGCCAGCTCAACACTGCCGCGGGGCGTAAACACTGAAGCTTTCTTT. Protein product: CASSTLPRGVNTEAFF.

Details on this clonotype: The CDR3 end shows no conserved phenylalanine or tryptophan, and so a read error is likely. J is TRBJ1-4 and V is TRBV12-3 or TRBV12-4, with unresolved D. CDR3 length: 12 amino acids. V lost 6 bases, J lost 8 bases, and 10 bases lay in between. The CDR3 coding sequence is TGTGCCAGCAGCTTACCGGGGGAAAAACTGTTTTTG. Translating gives CASSLPGEKLFL.

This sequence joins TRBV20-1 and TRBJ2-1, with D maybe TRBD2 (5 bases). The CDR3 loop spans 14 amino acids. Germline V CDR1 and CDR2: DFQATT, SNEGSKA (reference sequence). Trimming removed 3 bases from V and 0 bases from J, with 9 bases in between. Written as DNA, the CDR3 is TGCAGTGCTAGGGGGAGCGTCTCCTACAATGAGCAGTTCTTC. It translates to CSARGSVSYNEQFF.

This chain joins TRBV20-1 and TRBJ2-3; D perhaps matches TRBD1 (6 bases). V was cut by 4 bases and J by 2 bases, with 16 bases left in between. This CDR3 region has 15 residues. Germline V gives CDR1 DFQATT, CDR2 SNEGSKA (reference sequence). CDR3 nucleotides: TGCAGTGCTAAGCTCGTGGACAGCTACACAGATACGCAGTATTTT. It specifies CSAKLVDSYTDTQYF.

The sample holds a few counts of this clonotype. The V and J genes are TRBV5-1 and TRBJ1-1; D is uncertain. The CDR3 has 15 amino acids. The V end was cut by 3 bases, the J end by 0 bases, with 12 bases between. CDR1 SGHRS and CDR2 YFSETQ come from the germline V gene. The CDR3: CASSSLQHMNTEAFF. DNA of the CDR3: TGCGCCAGCAGCTCGTTACAGCATATGAACACTGAAGCTTTCTTT.

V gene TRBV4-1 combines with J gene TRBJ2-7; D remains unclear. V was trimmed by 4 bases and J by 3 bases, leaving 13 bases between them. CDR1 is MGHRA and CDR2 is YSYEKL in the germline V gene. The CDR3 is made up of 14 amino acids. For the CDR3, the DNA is TGCGCCAGCAGCCCACGGGCTTTTGGCTACGAGCAGTACTTC. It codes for CASSPRAFGYEQYF.

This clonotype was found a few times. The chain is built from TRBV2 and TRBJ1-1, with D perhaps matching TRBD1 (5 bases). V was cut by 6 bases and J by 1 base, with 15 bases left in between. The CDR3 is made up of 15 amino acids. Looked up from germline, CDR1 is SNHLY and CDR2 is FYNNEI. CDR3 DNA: TGTGCCAGCAGGTCCTCCGGGACGCCGAACACTGAAGCTTTCTTT. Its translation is CASRSSGTPNTEAFF.

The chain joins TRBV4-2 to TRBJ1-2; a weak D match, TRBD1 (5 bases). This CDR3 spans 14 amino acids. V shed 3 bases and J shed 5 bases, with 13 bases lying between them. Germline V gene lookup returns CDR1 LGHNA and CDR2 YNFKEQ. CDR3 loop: CASSQQGQGYGYTF. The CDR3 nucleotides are TGTGCCAGCAGCCAGCAGGGTCAAGGGTATGGCTACACCTTC.